Shown below are 2 T cell receptor beta chains from a single sample sequenced in a study of blood T cell repertoires in COVID-19. Clones were read by immunoSEQ multiplex PCR, and TCRdb kept only the in-frame ones, dropping some. This table has some 260,000 clones, 82% appearing once. Sequencing was carried out using peripheral blood. The receptor set was obtained from an elderly woman with active or convalescent COVID-19.

The chain is built from TRBV19 and TRBJ1-1, with TRBD1 matching 8 bases. The CDR3 consists of 13 residues. After removal of 4 bases from V and 8 bases from J, the junction contained 6 bases not matched to a gene. Germline V CDR1 and CDR2: LNHDA, SQIVND (reference sequence). The DNA of the CDR3 is TGTGCCAGTAGTACTACAGGGGGAAAGGAAGCTTTCTTT. Translated: CASSTTGGKEAFF.

The chain links TRBV19 to TRBJ1-6, with TRBD1 identical over 7 bases. With V trimmed by 3 bases and J by 8 bases, 7 bases remained unmatched. The CDR3 is 15 amino acids. The germline V gene encodes CDR1 LNHDA and CDR2 SQIVND (reference sequence). The CDR3 DNA reads TGTGCCAGTAGTATGACGACAGGGACGCATTCACCCCTCCACTTT. This sequence encodes CASSMTTGTHSPLHF.